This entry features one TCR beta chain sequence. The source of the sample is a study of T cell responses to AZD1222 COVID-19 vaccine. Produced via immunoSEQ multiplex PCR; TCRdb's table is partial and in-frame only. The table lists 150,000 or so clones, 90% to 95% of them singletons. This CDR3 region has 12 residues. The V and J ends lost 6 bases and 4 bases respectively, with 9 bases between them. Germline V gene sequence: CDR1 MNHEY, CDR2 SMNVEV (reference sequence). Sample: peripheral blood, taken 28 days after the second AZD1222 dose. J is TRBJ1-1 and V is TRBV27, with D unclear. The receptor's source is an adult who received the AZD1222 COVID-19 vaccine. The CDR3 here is CASRSGGTEAFF. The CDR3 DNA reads TGTGCCAGCAGGTCCGGAGGCACTGAAGCTTTCTTT.